This TCR beta chain was found in a study of blood T cell repertoires in COVID-19. Study in general: Samples of COVID-19 (acute and convalescent) were obtained from the United States, Italy and Spain.

Participants, about 18 to 100 years old, spanned about two dozen US areas. Participants were placed into cohorts based on the clinical history they reported. Losses at the gene ends were 2 bases for V and 7 bases for J; bases not matched to a gene: 8. CDR3 length: 14 amino acids. Germline V lookup: CDR1 MNHEY, CDR2 SVGAGI. Here immunoSEQ multiplex PCR was the method, and the copy in TCRdb shows in-frame clones only, minus some. Altogether about 280,000 clones are present, 85% being singletons, with the ten largest covering about 2.5%. This chain connects TRBV6-5 to TRBJ2-7, with 7 bases aligning to TRBD1. Sequencing was performed on PBMCs or T cells enriched from blood (not recorded which). This sequence was found in a woman between 45 and 60 years old who had recovered from COVID-19. The CDR3 loop is CASSYTGQSREQYF. The DNA of the CDR3 is TGTGCCAGCAGTTACACGGGACAGTCTCGTGAGCAGTACTTC.